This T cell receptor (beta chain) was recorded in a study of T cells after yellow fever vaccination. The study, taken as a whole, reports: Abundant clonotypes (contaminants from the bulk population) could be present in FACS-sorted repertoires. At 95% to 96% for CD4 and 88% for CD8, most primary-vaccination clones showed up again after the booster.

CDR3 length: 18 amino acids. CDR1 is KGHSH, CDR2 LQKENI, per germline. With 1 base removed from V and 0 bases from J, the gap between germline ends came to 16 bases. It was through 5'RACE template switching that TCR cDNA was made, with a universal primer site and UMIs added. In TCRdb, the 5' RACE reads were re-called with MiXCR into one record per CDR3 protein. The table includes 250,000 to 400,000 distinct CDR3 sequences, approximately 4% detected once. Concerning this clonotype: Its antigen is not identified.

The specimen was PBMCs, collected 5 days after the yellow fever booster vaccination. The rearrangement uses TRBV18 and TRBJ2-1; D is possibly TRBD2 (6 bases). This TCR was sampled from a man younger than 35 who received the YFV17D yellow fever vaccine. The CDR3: CASSPRGMGGNSYNEQFF. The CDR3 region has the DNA TGTGCCAGCTCACCACGGGGAATGGGGGGAAACTCCTACAATGAGCAGTTCTTC. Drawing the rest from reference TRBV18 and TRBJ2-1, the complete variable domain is NAGVMQNPRHLVRRRGQEARLRCSPMKGHSHVYWYRQLPEEGLKFMVYLQKENIIDESGMPKERFSAEFPKEGPSILRIQQVVRGDSAAYFCASSPRGMGGNSYNEQFFGPGTRLTVL.